This TCR beta chain was obtained from a study of blood T cell repertoires in COVID-19. Study in general: PBMCs, B-cell-depleted T cells, or T cells provided the cDNA or gDNA that made up the material.

The CDR3 runs to 13 residues. Germline CDR1 SNHLY, CDR2 FYNNEI. V was shortened by 3 bases and J by 10 bases, with 15 bases between the two germline ends. Sequencing was performed with immunoSEQ multiplex PCR; in TCRdb, only in-frame clones are kept and a portion is missing. The data show 80,000 to 100,000 clones, 80% to 85% seen once. The chain recombines TRBV2 with TRBJ1-2, with unresolved D. The sample taken for sequencing was peripheral blood. The clonotype originates from an elderly woman with active or convalescent COVID-19. This chain's CDR3 is CASSDADLPTYTF. CDR3 coding DNA: TGTGCCAGCAGTGACGCGGATCTTCCGACCTACACCTTC.